The next 27 T cell receptor beta chains were all read from a single sample in a study of T-cell reconstitution after alpha-beta-depleted transplantation in children. The library targeted TCRbeta and was prepared with unique molecular identifiers. MiXCR, run by TCRdb on the PCR reads, gives a single entry per CDR3 protein. The sample has some 840,000 distinct CDR3 sequences, 15% to 20% seen once. This specimen was PBMCs, mostly from graft donor cells, taken 360 days after TCRalphabeta/CD19-depleted stem cell transplant. These TCRs come from a male patient between 10 and 17 years old who had a stem cell transplant for acute lymphoblastic leukemia, so the T cells may come from the graft donor.

This clonotype was seen a few times. This rearrangement joins TRBV19 to TRBJ2-6; 7 nucleotides line up with TRBD1. The CDR3 is 13 residues long. Germline CDR1 reads LNHDA; CDR2 reads SQIVND (reference sequence). J was trimmed by 3 bases and V by 10 bases; bases with no gene match: 3. DNA for the CDR3: TGTGCCACCAACAGGGGTGGGGCCAACGTCCTGACTTTC. Its translation: CATNRGGANVLTF. Using reference TRBV19 and TRBJ2-6 for the parts outside the CDR3, the full variable domain is DGGITQSPKYLFRKEGQNVTLSCEQNLNHDAMYWYRQDPGQGLRLIYYSQIVNDFQKGDIAEGYSVSREKKESFPLTVTSAQKNPTAFYLCATNRGGANVLTFGAGSRLTVL.

This clonotype was seen a few times. The chain recombines TRBV2 with TRBJ2-7; TRBD2 aligns across 7 bases. CDR1 and CDR2 from the germline V gene are SNHLY and FYNNEI. V was clipped by 1 base and J by 2 bases; unmatched bases: 5. There are 15 residues in the CDR3. The chain's CDR3 is CASSEEGAGAYEQYF. The CDR3 region has the DNA TGTGCCAGCAGTGAAGAAGGGGCGGGAGCCTACGAGCAGTACTTC.

The chain employs TRBV12-3 or TRBV12-4 and TRBJ2-3, with TRBD2 matching over 9 bases. This CDR3 has 16 amino acids. Trimming at V came to 3 bases and at J to 4 bases, leaving 8 bases not matched to a gene. CDR3 protein: CASSFSFSGSSDTQYF. In DNA form, the CDR3 reads TGTGCCAGCAGTTTTTCTTTTAGCGGGAGCTCAGATACGCAGTATTTT.

The rearrangement joins TRBV7-2 to TRBJ1-3; TRBD1 matches 11 bases. CDR1 SGHTA and CDR2 FQGNSA come from the germline V gene. With 5 bases clipped from V and 1 base from J, the junction kept 16 bases outside the gene matches. The length of the CDR3 is 20 residues. The CDR3 protein is CASSTGFRDRGITSGNTIYF. The CDR3 DNA reads as TGTGCCAGCAGCACAGGTTTCCGGGACAGGGGGATCACTTCTGGAAACACCATATATTTT.

This clonotype was counted ten times or more. V and J are TRBV4-1 and TRBJ1-6; D gene unclear. The CDR3 loop spans 16 amino acids. In germline, CDR1 is MGHRA, CDR2 YSYEKL. V was cut by 4 bases and J by 1 base, with 11 bases left in between. CDR3 residues: CASSPGPGSYNSPLHF. The DNA of the CDR3 is TGCGCCAGCAGCCCGGGCCCGGGGTCCTATAATTCACCCCTCCACTTT.

This clonotype has a count of ten or more. The rearrangement uses TRBV5-1 and TRBJ2-3; 12 bases match TRBD2. J was trimmed by 1 base and V by 3 bases; bases with no gene match: 9. The CDR3 has 18 residues. Germline CDR1 and CDR2: SGHRS and YFSETQ. CDR3 sequence: CASSWTSGTAVGTDTQYF. The CDR3 DNA is TGCGCCAGCAGCTGGACTAGCGGGACCGCGGTCGGCACAGATACGCAGTATTTT.

This chain links TRBV18 with TRBJ1-1; tentative D call: TRBD1 (5 bases). This CDR3 contains 15 residues. Trimming removed 7 bases from V and 0 bases from J, with 15 bases in between. The germline V gene has CDR1 KGHSH and CDR2 LQKENI. The CDR3 DNA sequence: TGTGCCAGCTGCCTTCTGGGGCCCGTGAACACTGAAGCTTTCTTT. Translation: CASCLLGPVNTEAFF.

The chain uses TRBV6-6 and TRBJ2-5; D is unresolved. The CDR3 contains 13 residues. The V end lost 4 bases, the J end lost 2 bases, and 8 bases lay between the germline ends. Germline CDR1 is MNHNY and CDR2 is SVGAGI (reference sequence). In DNA form, the CDR3 reads TGTGCCAGCAGTTTGCGGTGGCAAGAGACCCAGTACTTC. This encodes CASSLRWQETQYF.

The V gene is TRBV24-1, the J gene TRBJ2-1; TRBD2 agrees at 13 bases. CDR3 length equals 18 residues. CDR1 KGHDR and CDR2 SFDVKD come from the germline V gene. Trimming cost V 4 bases and J 8 bases; bases outside gene matches: 13. Here the CDR3 DNA reads TGTGCCACCAGTGAGGGGGACAGGGGACTAGCGGGAATCGATGAGCAGTTCTTC. It yields the protein CATSEGDRGLAGIDEQFF.

The chain links TRBV9 to TRBJ2-2, with 8 bases fitting TRBD1. CDR3 length equals 15 residues. The trim removed 5 bases at V and 4 bases at J, leaving 7 bases unmatched. Germline V gene lookup returns CDR1 SGDLS and CDR2 YYNGEE. In DNA form, the CDR3 reads TGTGCCAGCAGTGTTCAGGGGGCCAGCACCGGGGAGCTGTTTTTT. This gives the protein CASSVQGASTGELFF. The variable domain in full, with the rest retrieved from reference TRBV9 and TRBJ2-2, is DSGVTQTPKHLITATGQRVTLRCSPRSGDLSVYWYQQSLDQGLQFLIQYYNGEERAKGNILERFSAQQFPDLHSELNLSSLELGDSALYFCASSVQGASTGELFFGEGSRLTVL.

The sample holds many counts of this clonotype. V and J are TRBV15 and TRBJ2-2; TRBD2 is a possible D gene (6 bases). Germline values: CDR1 LNHNV, CDR2 YYDKDF (reference sequence). V lost 3 bases to trimming and J lost 1 base, with 12 bases between them. CDR3 length: 16 amino acids. CDR3 in amino acids: CATSSAGTGNTGELFF. In DNA, the CDR3 is TGTGCCACCAGCAGTGCCGGGACTGGGAACACCGGGGAGCTGTTTTTT.

The chain employs TRBV3-1 and TRBJ2-1; the D is unclear. The germline V gene has CDR1 LGHDT and CDR2 YNNKEL (reference sequence). Trimming removed 5 bases at V and 8 bases at J, with 16 bases between. This CDR3 is built from 14 residues. CDR3: CASSRALVIDEQFF. The CDR3 DNA is TGTGCCAGCAGCAGAGCGCTAGTTATTGATGAGCAGTTCTTC.

This clonotype was seen many times. This sequence joins TRBV4-2 and TRBJ2-1; 10 nucleotides agree with TRBD2. Germline V lookup: CDR1 LGHNA, CDR2 YNFKEQ. CDR3 length: 16 amino acids. J was trimmed by 9 bases and V by 0 bases; bases with no gene match: 8. CDR3 residues: CASSQEGTSATLEQFF. In nucleotides, the CDR3 is TGTGCCAGCAGCCAAGAAGGGACTAGCGCCACCCTTGAGCAGTTCTTC.

There are a few counts of this clonotype. The chain joins TRBV6-2 or TRBV6-3 to TRBJ1-6; D may be TRBD1 (5 bases). The CDR3 is made up of 14 amino acids. CDR1 and CDR2 (germline): MNHEY, SVGEGT. The V and J ends lost 6 bases and 10 bases respectively, with 16 bases between them. The CDR3 DNA is TGTGCCAGCAGCAACATCGACAGTCCCTCACCCCTCCACTTT. It translates to CASSNIDSPSPLHF.

The chain employs TRBV2 and TRBJ2-7, with D unclear. Germline CDR1 SNHLY, CDR2 FYNNEI. The CDR3 consists of 13 residues. The germline V and J ends were trimmed by 2 bases and 3 bases, with 8 bases remaining between them. This CDR3 is CASSESQYYEQYF. CDR3 DNA sequence: TGTGCCAGCAGTGAAAGCCAATACTACGAGCAGTACTTC.

This clonotype was seen a handful of times. This chain links TRBV4-2 with TRBJ2-7, with TRBD2 matching 7 bases. Germline V gives CDR1 LGHNA, CDR2 YNFKEQ. The V and J ends lost 2 bases and 1 base, in that order; junction bases with no gene match: 11. The CDR3 runs to 17 residues. CDR3: CASSQKRLAEFSYEQYF. The CDR3 region has the DNA TGTGCCAGCAGCCAAAAACGCCTAGCGGAATTTTCCTACGAGCAGTACTTC.

This clonotype was counted between two and nine times. J is TRBJ1-1 and V is TRBV4-2; a possible D gene is TRBD1 (6 bases). Germline-derived CDR1 and CDR2 are LGHNA and YNFKEQ. The CDR3 has 14 residues. Trimming took 8 bases from V and 0 from J, leaving 13 bases between them. CDR3 nucleotides: TGTGCCAGCCTCGTCACAGGGCTGAACACTGAAGCTTTCTTT. Translation: CASLVTGLNTEAFF.

The genes are TRBV20-1 and TRBJ2-5; TRBD2 aligns across 8 bases. Germline values: CDR1 DFQATT, CDR2 SNEGSKA (reference sequence). V lost 3 bases to trimming and J lost 4 bases; unmatched junction nucleotides: 13. The CDR3 covers 16 residues. The CDR3 DNA reads as TGCAGTGCTAGCCCTCCTAAGGGACTAGTTAGAGAGACCCAGTACTTC. This encodes CSASPPKGLVRETQYF.

In this sample, this clonotype turned up many times. V gene TRBV5-1 combines with J gene TRBJ2-1; no clear D. Germline CDR1 SGHRS, CDR2 YFSETQ. The CDR3 has 12 amino acids. Trimming removed 6 bases at V and 3 bases at J, with 7 bases between. CDR3 loop: CASTLGYNEQFF. CDR3 DNA sequence: TGCGCCAGCACCCTGGGCTACAATGAGCAGTTCTTC.

Only a few counts were recorded for this clonotype. The V call is TRBV24-1, the J call TRBJ2-3; the D is unclear. Germline V gene sequence: CDR1 KGHDR, CDR2 SFDVKD. This CDR3 contains 12 residues. V lost 1 base and J lost 6, with 4 bases in between. CDR3 amino acids: CATSDFQDTQYF. The CDR3 coding sequence is TGTGCCACCAGTGATTTTCAGGATACGCAGTATTTT.

The rearrangement uses TRBV20-1 and TRBJ2-6; the D is unclear. CDR1 is DFQATT and CDR2 is SNEGSKA in the germline V gene (reference sequence). The length of the CDR3 is 14 residues. Trimming stripped 2 bases from V and 3 bases from J, with 8 bases between. CDR3 DNA: TGCAGTGCTAGACCCGGTGGTGGGGCCAACGTCCTGACTTTC. It codes for CSARPGGGANVLTF.

The rearrangement links TRBV18 to TRBJ2-3; D perhaps matches TRBD1 (6 bases). CDR1 is KGHSH and CDR2 is LQKENI in the germline V gene. The CDR3 has 17 amino acids. Trimming left V 1 base short and J 3 bases short, with 17 bases between. The CDR3: CASSPRLQQGKTDTQYF. CDR3 coding DNA: TGTGCCAGCTCACCACGTTTACAACAGGGAAAGACAGATACGCAGTATTTT. The full variable domain, with the rest looked up from reference TRBV18 and TRBJ2-3, is NAGVMQNPRHLVRRRGQEARLRCSPMKGHSHVYWYRQLPEEGLKFMVYLQKENIIDESGMPKERFSAEFPKEGPSILRIQQVVRGDSAAYFCASSPRLQQGKTDTQYFGPGTRLTVL.

Of note for this clonotype: A much larger clone lies a single base off, so this may be a read error. The chain recombines TRBV29-1 with TRBJ2-1; 9 positions match TRBD2. Germline V lookup: CDR1 SQVTM, CDR2 ANQGSEA. The CDR3 loop spans 13 amino acids. The V and J ends lost 5 bases and 4 bases, in that order; junction bases with no gene match: 3. CDR3 protein: CSVSLAGYNEQFF. The CDR3 DNA reads as TGCAGCGTTAGTCTAGCGGGGTACAATGAGCAGTTCTTC.

This chain joins TRBV18 and TRBJ1-2; D is perhaps TRBD1 (5 bases). V was shortened by 6 bases and J by 4 bases, with 15 bases between the two germline ends. This CDR3 is 14 amino acids long. Germline loops: CDR1 KGHSH, CDR2 LQKENI. Here the CDR3 reads CASSPEGSGYGYTF. CDR3 nucleotides: TGTGCCAGCTCGCCGGAGGGGAGTGGCTATGGCTACACCTTC.

The chain has TRBV2 and TRBJ2-1, with 9 bases aligning to TRBD2. Losses at the gene ends were 2 bases for V and 2 bases for J; bases not matched to a gene: 4. In germline, CDR1 is SNHLY, CDR2 FYNNEI. The CDR3 contains 16 residues. The CDR3 region is CASSEWREGTYNEQFF. CDR3 nucleotides: TGTGCCAGCAGTGAATGGCGGGAGGGGACCTACAATGAGCAGTTCTTC.

The rearrangement uses TRBV18 and TRBJ1-5; TRBD1 might be the D (5 bases). The CDR3 is 16 amino acids. Trimming removed 6 bases at V and 1 base at J, with 16 bases between. Per germline, CDR1 KGHSH and CDR2 LQKENI. This CDR3 is CASSRDRDISNQPQHF. The CDR3 DNA reads as TGTGCCAGCTCCCGTGACAGAGACATAAGCAATCAGCCCCAGCATTTT.

The chain employs TRBV15 and TRBJ2-4; D perhaps matches TRBD1 (6 bases). Germline values: CDR1 LNHNV, CDR2 YYDKDF (reference sequence). This CDR3 contains 18 residues. Trimming took 2 bases from V and 1 from J, leaving 18 bases between them. The CDR3 DNA reads as TGTGCCACCAGCAGAACTACAGGGAAACGATCCGCCAAAAACATTCAGTACTTC. Translating it yields CATSRTTGKRSAKNIQYF.